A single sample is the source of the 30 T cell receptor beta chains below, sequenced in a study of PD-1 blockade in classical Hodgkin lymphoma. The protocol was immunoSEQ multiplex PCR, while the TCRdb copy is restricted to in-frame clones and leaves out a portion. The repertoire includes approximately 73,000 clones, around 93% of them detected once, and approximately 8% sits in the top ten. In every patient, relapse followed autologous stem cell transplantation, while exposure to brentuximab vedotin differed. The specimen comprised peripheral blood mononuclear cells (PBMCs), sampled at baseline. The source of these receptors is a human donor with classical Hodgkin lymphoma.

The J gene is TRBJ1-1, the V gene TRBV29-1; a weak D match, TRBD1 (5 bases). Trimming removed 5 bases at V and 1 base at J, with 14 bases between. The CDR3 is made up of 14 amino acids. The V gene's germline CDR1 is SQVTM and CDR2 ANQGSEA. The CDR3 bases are TGCAGCGTTCCAGGGATCCGTGGGAACACTGAAGCTTTCTTT. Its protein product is CSVPGIRGNTEAFF.

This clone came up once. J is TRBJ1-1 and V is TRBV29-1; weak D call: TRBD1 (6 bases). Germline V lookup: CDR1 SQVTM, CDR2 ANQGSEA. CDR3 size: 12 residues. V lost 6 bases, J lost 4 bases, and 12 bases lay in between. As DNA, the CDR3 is TGCAGCGTACGACAGGCGAGCACTGAAGCTTTCTTT. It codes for CSVRQASTEAFF.

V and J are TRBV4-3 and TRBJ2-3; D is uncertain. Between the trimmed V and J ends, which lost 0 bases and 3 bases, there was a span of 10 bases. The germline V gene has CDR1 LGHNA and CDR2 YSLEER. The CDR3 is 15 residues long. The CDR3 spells CASSQEYQVTDTQYF. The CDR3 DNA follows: TGCGCCAGCAGCCAAGAGTATCAGGTTACAGATACGCAGTATTTT.

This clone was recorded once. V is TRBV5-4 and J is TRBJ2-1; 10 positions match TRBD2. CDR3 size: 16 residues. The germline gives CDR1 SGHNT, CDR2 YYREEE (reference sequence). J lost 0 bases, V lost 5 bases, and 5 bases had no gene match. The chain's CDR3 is CASSTGTSASYNEQFF. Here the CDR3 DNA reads TGTGCCAGCAGTACCGGGACTAGCGCCTCCTACAATGAGCAGTTCTTC. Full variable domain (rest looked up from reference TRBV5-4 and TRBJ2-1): ETGVTQSPTHLIKTRGQQVTLRCSSQSGHNTVSWYQQALGQGPQFIFQYYREEENGRGNFPPRFSGLQFPNYSSELNVNALELDDSALYLCASSTGTSASYNEQFFGPGTRLTVL.

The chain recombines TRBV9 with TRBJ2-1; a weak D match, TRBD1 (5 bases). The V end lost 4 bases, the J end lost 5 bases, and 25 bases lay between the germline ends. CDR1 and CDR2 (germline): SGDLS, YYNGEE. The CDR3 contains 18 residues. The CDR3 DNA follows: TGTGCCAGCAGCCAGGGTCCTGGGTCTCATCTAACACACAATGAGCAGTTCTTC. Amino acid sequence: CASSQGPGSHLTHNEQFF.

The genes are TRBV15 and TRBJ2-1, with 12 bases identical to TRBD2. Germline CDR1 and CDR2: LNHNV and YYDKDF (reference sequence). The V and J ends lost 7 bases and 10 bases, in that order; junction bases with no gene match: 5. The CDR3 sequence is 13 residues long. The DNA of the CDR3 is TGTGCCACCACTAGCGGGAGGGTAGGGGAGCAGTTCTTC. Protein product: CATTSGRVGEQFF.

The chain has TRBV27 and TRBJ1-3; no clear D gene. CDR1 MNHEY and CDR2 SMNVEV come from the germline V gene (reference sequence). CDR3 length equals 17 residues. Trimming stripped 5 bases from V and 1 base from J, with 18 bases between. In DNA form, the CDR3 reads TGTGCCAGCAGTCCAAGACTCAAAAGCTCTTCTGGAAACACCATATATTTT. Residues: CASSPRLKSSSGNTIYF.

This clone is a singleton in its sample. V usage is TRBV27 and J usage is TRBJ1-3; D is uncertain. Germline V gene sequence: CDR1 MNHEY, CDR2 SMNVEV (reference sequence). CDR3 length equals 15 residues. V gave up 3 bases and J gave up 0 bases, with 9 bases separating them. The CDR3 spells CASSLLGASGNTIYF. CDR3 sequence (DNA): TGTGCCAGCAGTTTGCTTGGCGCCTCTGGAAACACCATATATTTT.

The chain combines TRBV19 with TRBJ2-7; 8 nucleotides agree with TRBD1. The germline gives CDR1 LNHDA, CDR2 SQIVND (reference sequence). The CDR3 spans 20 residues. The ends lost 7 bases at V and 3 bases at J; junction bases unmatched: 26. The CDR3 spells CASKSDWGRGRVSNLYEQYF. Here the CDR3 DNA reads TGTGCCAGTAAATCTGATTGGGGCAGGGGGCGCGTCTCGAATCTCTACGAGCAGTACTTC.

Here the CDR3 reads CASSPAKPQHF. The CDR3 nucleotides read TGTGCCAGCAGCCCAGCAAAGCCCCAGCATTTT. V is TRBV5-8 and J is TRBJ1-5, with D unresolved. V was pared by 4 bases and J by 8 bases, with 7 bases between. There are 11 residues in the CDR3. The germline CDR1 and CDR2 sequences are SGHTS and YDEGEE.

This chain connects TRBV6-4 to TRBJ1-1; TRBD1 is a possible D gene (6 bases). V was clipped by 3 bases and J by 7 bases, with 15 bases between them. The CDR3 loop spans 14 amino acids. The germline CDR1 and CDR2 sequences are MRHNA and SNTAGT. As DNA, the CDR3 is TGTGCCAGCAGTGAAAGGGGGGCGCGAGGTGAAGCTTTCTTT. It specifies CASSERGARGEAFF.

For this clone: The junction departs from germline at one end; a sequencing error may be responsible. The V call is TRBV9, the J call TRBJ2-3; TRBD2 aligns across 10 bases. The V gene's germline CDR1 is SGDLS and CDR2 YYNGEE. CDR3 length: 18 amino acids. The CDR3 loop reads CASSVATLSGGVGDTQYF. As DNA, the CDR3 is TGTGCTAGCAGCGTAGCTACGCTGAGCGGGGGGGTCGGAGATACGCAGTATTTT.

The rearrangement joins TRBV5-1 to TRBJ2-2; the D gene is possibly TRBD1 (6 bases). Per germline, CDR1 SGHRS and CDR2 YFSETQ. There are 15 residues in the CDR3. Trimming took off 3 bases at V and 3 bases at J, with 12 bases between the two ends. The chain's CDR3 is CASSSQGPDTGELFF. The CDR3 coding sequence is TGCGCCAGCAGCTCCCAGGGGCCGGACACCGGGGAGCTGTTTTTT.

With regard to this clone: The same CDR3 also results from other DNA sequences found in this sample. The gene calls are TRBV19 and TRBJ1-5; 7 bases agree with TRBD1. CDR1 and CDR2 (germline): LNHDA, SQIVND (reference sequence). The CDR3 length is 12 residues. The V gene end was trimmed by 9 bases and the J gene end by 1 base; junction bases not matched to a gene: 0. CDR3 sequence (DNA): TGTGCCAGCAGGGGGAGCAATCAGCCCCAGCATTTT. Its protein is CASRGSNQPQHF.

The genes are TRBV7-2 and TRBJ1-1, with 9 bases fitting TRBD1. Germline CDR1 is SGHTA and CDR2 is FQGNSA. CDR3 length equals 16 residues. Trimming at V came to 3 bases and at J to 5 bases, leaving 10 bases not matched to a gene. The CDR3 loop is CASSLMRTGEGTEAFF. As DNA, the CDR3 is TGTGCCAGCAGCTTGATGCGGACAGGGGAGGGTACTGAAGCTTTCTTT.

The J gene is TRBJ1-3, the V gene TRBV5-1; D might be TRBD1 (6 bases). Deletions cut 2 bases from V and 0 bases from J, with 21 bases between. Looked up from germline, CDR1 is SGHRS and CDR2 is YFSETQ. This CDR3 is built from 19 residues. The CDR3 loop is CASSFTIMDSPFSGNTIYF. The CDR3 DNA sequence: TGCGCCAGCAGCTTCACTATTATGGACAGTCCATTCTCTGGAAACACCATATATTTT.

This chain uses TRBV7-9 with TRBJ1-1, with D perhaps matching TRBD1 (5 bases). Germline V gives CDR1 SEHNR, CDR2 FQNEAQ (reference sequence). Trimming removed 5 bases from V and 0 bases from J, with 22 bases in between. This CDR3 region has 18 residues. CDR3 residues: CASSPRGPTLEVNTEAFF. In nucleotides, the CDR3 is TGTGCCAGCAGCCCAAGGGGTCCGACGTTAGAGGTGAACACTGAAGCTTTCTTT. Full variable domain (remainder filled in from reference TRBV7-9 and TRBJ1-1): DTGVSQNPRHKITKRGQNVTFRCDPISEHNRLYWYRQTLGQGPEFLTYFQNEAQLEKSRLLSDRFSAERPKGSFSTLEIQRTEQGDSAMYLCASSPRGPTLEVNTEAFFGQGTRLTVV.

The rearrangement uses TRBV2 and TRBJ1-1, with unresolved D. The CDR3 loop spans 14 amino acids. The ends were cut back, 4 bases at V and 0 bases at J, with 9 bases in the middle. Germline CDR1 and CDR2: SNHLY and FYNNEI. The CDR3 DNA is TGTGCCAGCAGTGGTGTGACTTTGAACACTGAAGCTTTCTTT. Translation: CASSGVTLNTEAFF.

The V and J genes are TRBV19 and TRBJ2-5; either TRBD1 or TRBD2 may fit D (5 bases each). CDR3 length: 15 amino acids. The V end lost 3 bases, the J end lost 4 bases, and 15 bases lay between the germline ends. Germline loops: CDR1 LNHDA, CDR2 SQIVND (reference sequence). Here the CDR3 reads CASSMTPAGTETQYF. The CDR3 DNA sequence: TGTGCCAGTAGTATGACTCCCGCAGGGACAGAGACCCAGTACTTC.

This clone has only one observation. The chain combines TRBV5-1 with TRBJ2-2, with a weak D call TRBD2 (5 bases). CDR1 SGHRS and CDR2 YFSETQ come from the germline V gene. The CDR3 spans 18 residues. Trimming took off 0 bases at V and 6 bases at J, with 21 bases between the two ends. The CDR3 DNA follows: TGCGCCAGCAGCTTGGGGAAGAACATGGGGTCGAGGGCCGGGGAGCTGTTTTTT. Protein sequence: CASSLGKNMGSRAGELFF.

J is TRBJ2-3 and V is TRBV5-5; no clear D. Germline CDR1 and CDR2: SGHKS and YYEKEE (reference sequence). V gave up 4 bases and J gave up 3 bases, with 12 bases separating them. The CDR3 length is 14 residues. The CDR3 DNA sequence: TGTGCCAGCAGCCCCGGGTCCCTAACAGATACGCAGTATTTT. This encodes CASSPGSLTDTQYF.

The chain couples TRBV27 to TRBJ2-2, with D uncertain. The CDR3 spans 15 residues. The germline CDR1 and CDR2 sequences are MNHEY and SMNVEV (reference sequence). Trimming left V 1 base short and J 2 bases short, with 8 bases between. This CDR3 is CASSLYNVNTGELFF. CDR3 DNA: TGTGCCAGCAGTTTATATAACGTCAACACCGGGGAGCTGTTTTTT.

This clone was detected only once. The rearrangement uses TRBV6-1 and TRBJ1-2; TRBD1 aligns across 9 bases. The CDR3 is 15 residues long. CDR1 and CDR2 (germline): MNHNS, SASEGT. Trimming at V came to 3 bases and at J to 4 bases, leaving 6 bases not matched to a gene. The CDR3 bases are TGTGCCAGCAGTGACTACACAGGGGGCTTCTATGGCTACACCTTC. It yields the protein CASSDYTGGFYGYTF.

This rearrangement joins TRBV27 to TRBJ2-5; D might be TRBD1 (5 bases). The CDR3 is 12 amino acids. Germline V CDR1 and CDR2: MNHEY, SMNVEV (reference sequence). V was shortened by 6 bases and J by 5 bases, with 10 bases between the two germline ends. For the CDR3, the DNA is TGTGCCAGCAGCGACAGTGAGGAGACCCAGTACTTC. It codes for CASSDSEETQYF.

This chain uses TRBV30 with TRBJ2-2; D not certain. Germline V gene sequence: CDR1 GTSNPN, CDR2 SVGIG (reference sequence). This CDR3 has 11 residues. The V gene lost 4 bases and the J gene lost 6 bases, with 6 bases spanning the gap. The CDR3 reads CAWNGPGELFF. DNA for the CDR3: TGTGCCTGGAATGGCCCCGGGGAGCTGTTTTTT.

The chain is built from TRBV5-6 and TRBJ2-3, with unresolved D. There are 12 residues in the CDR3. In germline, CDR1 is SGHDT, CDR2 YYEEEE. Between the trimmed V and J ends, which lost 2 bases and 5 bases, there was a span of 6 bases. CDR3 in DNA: TGTGCCAGCAGCTTCTTGGTAGATACGCAGTATTTT. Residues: CASSFLVDTQYF.

CDR3 DNA: TGTGCCAGCAGTCCCGGGACAGCAAATCAGCCCCAGCATTTT. It translates to CASSPGTANQPQHF. V is TRBV28 and J is TRBJ1-5, with 7 bases matching TRBD1. CDR1 is MDHEN and CDR2 is SYDVKM in the germline V gene. The CDR3 consists of 14 residues. V shed 5 bases and J 4 bases; nucleotides not matched to a gene: 5.

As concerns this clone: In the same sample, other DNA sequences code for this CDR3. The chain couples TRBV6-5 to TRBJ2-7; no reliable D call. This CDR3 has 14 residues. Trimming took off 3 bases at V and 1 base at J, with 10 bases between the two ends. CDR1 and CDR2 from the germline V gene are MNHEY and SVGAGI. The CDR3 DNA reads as TGTGCCAGCAGTTATGGGCAGTCTTCCTACGAGCAGTACTTC. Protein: CASSYGQSSYEQYF.

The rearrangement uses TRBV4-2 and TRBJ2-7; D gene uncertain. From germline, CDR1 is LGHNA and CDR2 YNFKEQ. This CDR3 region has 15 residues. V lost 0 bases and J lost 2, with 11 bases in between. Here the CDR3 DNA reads TGTGCCAGCAGCCAAGATATAGCTGATGCCTACGAGCAGTACTTC. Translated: CASSQDIADAYEQYF.

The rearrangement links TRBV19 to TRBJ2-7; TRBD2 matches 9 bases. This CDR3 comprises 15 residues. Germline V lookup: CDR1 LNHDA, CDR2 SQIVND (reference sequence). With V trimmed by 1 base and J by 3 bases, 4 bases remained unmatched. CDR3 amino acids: CASSIVSGGYYEQYF. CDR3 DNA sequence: TGTGCCAGTAGTATAGTTAGCGGGGGTTACTACGAGCAGTACTTC.